The T cell receptor (beta chain) described here comes from a study of blood T cell repertoires in COVID-19 (dated by TCRdb to about 2020). At the level of the whole study: Collaborator samples came from the United States, Italy and Spain and covered acute and convalescent phases of COVID-19. The sample metadata nearly always contained a de-identified subject ID, COVID-19 status, age in years and sex. The dataset comprised deeply sampled blood TCRbeta repertoires from subjects exposed to, actively infected with, or recovered from COVID-19. The material from the prospective study consisted of cDNA or gDNA derived from T cells, B-cell-depleted T cells, or PBMCs. The samples were drawn from the first 160 participants of the ongoing ImmuneRACE study and from under 1,500 subjects provided by 6 global collaborators. A freely available public database, intended as a resource for researchers studying the immune response to SARS-CoV-2, is where the repertoires were released. Where HLA class I and class II types were available, the types were taken from metadata supplied by the sample provider, not from assay-based typing. Summary of the overall study and its limitations: How much clinical and demographic metadata was included differed by source and by participant, and the metadata was provided uncurated.

Trimming removed 4 bases from V and 5 bases from J, leaving 23 bases between the germline ends. Taken from the germline V gene (reference sequence), the CDR1 and CDR2 loops are GTSNPN and SVGIG. The CDR3 contains 16 residues, cysteine and phenylalanine counted. Only the CDR3 DNA is retained, 48 bases long and in frame from the first base. TCRbeta CDR3 regions were amplified from genomic DNA by means of the immunoSEQ Assay, a bias-controlled multiplex PCR. The source study handled its data this way. The number of nucleated cells in each sample was estimated by amplification of reference gene primers within the assay. To quantify the absolute abundance of each unique TCRbeta CDR3 rearrangement, sequence reads were collapsed and filtered. For each sample, productive Simpson clonality was calculated as the square root of Simpson's diversity index across productive rearrangements. The immuneACCESS repertoire file appears here via TCRdb, limited to in-frame rearrangements. These files lack a portion of the clones; in checked studies, under half of the deficit traces to unresolved V genes, and the cause of the others is not known. The V and J calls and the clone size are those of that table, but D and trimming were determined from the DNA. For this sample the table gives tens of thousands of clones, of which roughly 86% were detected only once. The ten largest clones capture around 4.6% of the sample.

Turning to this clone: Its antigen has not been determined. Base qualities are missing; no much larger clone stands one base away.

Whole blood was collected in K2EDTA tubes by collaborating institutions according to the institutions' own protocols. For TCRbeta analysis, collaborator samples were shipped as frozen whole blood, as isolated PBMCs, or as DNA extracted from either sample type. The sequenced material came from peripheral blood. The receptor chain draws on TRBV30 and TRBJ2-5; perhaps TRBD2 is the D gene, with 6 bases matching. The receptor comes from a man aged 35 to 55 with active COVID-19. In nucleotide form, the sequence is TGTGCCTGGACCTCGACGCGGACTAACTTTTGGGAGACCCAGTACTTC. Translated, this is CAWTSTRTNFWETQYF.